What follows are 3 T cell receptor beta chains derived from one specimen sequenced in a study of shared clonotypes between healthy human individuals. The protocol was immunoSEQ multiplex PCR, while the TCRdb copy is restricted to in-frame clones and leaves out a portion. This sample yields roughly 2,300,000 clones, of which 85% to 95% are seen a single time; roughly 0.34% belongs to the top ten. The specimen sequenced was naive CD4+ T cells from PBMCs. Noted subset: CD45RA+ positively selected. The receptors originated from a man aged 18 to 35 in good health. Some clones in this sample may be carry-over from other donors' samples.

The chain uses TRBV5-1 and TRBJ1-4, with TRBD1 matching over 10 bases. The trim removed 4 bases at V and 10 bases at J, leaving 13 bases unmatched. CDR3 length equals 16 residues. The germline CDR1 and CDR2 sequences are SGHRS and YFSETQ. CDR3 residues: CASSPYPGTGEGKLFF. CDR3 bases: TGCGCCAGCAGCCCTTACCCGGGGACAGGGGAGGGAAAACTGTTTTTT.

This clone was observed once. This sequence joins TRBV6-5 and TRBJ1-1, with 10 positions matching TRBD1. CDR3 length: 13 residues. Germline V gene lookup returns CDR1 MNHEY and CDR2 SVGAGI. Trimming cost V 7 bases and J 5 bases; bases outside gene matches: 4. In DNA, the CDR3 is TGTGCCAGCACCAAGGGACAGGGGACTGAAGCTTTCTTT. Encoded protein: CASTKGQGTEAFF.

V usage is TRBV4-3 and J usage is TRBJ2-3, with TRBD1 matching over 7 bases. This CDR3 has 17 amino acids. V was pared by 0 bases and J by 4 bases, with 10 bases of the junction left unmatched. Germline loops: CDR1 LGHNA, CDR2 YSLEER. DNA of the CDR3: TGCGCCAGCAGCCAAGATACTTACAGGGGTCGGCCAGATACGCAGTATTTT. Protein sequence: CASSQDTYRGRPDTQYF.